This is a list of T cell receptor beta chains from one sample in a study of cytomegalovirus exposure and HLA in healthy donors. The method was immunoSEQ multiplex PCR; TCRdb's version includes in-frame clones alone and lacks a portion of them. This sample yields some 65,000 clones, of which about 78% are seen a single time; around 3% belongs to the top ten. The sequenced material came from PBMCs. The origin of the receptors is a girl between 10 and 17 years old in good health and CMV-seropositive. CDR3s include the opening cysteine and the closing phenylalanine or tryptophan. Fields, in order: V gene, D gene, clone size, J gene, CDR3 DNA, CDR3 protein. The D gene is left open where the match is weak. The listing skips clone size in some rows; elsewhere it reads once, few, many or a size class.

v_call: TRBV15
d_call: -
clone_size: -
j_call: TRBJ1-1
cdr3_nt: TGTGCCACCTCCGATAAGAGGGCGAACACTGAAGCTTTCTTT
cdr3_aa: CATSDKRANTEAFF

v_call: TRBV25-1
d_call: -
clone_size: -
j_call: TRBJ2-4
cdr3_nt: TGTGCCAGCAGTGGGGCGGAGCGCAGGGCAAACATTCAGTACTTC
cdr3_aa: CASSGAERRANIQYF

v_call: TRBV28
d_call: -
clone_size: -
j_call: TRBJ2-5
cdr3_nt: TGTGCCAGCAGCTCGCAAGAGACCCAGTACTTC
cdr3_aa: CASSSQETQYF

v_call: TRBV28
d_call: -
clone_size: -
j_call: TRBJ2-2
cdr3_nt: TGTGCCAGCAGTCTAGTAGCTAGGGGGGAGCTGTTTTTT
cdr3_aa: CASSLVARGELFF

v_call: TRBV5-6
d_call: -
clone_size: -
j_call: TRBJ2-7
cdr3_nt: TGTGCCAGCAACAATCCCTACGAGCAGTACTTC
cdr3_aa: CASNNPYEQYF

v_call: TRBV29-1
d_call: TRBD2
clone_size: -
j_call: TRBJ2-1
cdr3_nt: TGCAGCGTTCCACGCAGGCGGCTAGCGGGAGGGAATGAGCAGTTCTTC
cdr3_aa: CSVPRRRLAGGNEQFF

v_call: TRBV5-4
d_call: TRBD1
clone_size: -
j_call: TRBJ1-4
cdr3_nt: TGTGCCAGCAGCTTGGGACAGGGGAAGGGGGCAACTAATGAAAAACTGTTTTTT
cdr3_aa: CASSLGQGKGATNEKLFF

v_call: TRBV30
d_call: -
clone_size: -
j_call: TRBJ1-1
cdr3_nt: TGTGCCTGGAGTGGGCCCTCGCTGAACACTGAAGCTTTCTTT
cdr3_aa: CAWSGPSLNTEAFF

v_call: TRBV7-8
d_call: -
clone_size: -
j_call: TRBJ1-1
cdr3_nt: TGTGCCAGCCGACAAGGCAGGAACGCCGCTACTGAAGCTTTCTTT
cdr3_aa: CASRQGRNAATEAFF

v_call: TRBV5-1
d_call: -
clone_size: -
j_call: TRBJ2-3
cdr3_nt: TGCGCCAGCAGCTATTCGGGTTATAGCACAGATACGCAGTATTTT
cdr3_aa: CASSYSGYSTDTQYF

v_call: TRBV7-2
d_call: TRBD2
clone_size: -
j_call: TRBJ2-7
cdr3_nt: TGTGCCAGCAGCTCTACTCTAGCGGGGGCCGGGTACGAGCAGTACTTC
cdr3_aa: CASSSTLAGAGYEQYF

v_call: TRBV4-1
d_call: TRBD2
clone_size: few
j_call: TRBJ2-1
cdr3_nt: TGCGCCAGCAGCCAGCGGGGGGGTTCCTACAATGAGCAGTTCTTC
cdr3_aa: CASSQRGGSYNEQFF

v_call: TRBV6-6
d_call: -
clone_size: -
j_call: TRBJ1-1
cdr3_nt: TGTGCCAGCAGGACAGACCTGAACACTGAAGCTTTCTTT
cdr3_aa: CASRTDLNTEAFF

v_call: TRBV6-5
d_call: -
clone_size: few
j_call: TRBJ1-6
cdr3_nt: TGTGCCAGCAGTTACGGGAGTTCACCCCTCCACTTT
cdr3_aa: CASSYGSSPLHF

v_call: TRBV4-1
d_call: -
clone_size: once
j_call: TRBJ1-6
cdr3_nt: TGCGCCAGCAGCTCCCCCGGGTGGTTAAGGTATAATTCACCCCTCCACTTT
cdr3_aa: CASSSPGWLRYNSPLHF

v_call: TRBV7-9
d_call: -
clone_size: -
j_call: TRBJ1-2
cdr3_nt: TGTGCCAGCAGCTTCCCGAGATACGAATCTAACTATGGCTACACCTTC
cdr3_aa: CASSFPRYESNYGYTF

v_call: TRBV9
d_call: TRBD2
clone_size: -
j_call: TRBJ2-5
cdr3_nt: TGTGCCAGCAGCCCCGACTGGGGGGGAGAGACCCAGTACTTC
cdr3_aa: CASSPDWGGETQYF

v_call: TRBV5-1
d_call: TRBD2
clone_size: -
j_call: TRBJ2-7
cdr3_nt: TGCGCCAGCAGCTTGGGCCTCGGGAGGAGCTACGAGCAGTACTTC
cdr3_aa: CASSLGLGRSYEQYF

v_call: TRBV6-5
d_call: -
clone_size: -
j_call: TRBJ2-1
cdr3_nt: TGTGCCAGCAGTCCGACCCATGGGGGGGCACAGCAGTTCTTC
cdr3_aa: CASSPTHGGAQQFF

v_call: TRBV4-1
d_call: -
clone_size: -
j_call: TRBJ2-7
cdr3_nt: TGCGCCAGCAGCCACGCACCGAGGGGGGGCGAGCAGTACTTC
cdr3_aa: CASSHAPRGGEQYF

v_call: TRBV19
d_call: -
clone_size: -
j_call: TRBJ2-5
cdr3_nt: TGTGCCAGTAGGCAGGGTAAAGAGACCCAGTACTTC
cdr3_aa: CASRQGKETQYF

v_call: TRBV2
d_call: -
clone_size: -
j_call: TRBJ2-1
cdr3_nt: TGTGCCAGCAGTGGAGGGATGGGGTCCTACAATGAGCAGTTCTTC
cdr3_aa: CASSGGMGSYNEQFF

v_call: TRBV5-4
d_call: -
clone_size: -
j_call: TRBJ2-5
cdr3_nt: TGTGCCAGCAGCTTGGGCGGGGTCTCCCAAGAGACCCAGTACTTC
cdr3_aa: CASSLGGVSQETQYF

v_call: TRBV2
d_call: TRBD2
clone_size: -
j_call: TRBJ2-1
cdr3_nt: TGTGCCAGCAGTTTAGGGCGACTAGCGGGCAACAATGAGCAGTTCTTC
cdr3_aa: CASSLGRLAGNNEQFF

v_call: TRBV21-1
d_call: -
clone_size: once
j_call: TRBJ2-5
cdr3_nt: TGTGCCAGCTCTTTTCCGGGACACCGATTCCAAGAGACCCAGTACTTC
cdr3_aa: CASSFPGHRFQETQYF

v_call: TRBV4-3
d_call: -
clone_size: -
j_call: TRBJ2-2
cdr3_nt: TGCGCCAGCAGCCAAGTTGATCTACTGGCCGGGGAGCTGTTTTTT
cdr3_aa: CASSQVDLLAGELFF

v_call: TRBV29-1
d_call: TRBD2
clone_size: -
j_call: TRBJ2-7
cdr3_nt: TGCAGCGTTGTCGGGGGGAAGGGCTACGAGCAGTACTTC
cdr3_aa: CSVVGGKGYEQYF

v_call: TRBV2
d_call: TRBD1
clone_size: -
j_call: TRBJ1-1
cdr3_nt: TGTGCCAGCAGAAGGACAGGGGGCGGAATGGGGGACACTGAAGCTTTCTTT
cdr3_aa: CASRRTGGGMGDTEAFF

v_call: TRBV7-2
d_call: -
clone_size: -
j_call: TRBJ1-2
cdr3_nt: TGTGCCAGCAGCTTCAGAGGCCAGATCTATGGCTACACCTTC
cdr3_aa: CASSFRGQIYGYTF

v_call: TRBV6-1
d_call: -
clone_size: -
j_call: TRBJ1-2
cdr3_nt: TGTGCCAGCAGGGACACGTATGGCTACACCTTC
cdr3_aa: CASRDTYGYTF

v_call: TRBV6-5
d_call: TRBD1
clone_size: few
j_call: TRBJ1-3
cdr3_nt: TGTGCCAGCAGTTACTCGGGGACAGCCAGAGGAAATACCATATATTTT
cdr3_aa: CASSYSGTARGNTIYF

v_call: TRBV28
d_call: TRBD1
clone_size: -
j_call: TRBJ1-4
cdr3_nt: TGTGCCAGCAGTTTCGGACAGGGGAAAGAAAAACTGTTTTTT
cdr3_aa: CASSFGQGKEKLFF

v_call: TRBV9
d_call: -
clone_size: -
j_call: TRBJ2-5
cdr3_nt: TGTGCCAGCAGCTCTGGAGGCTTGGGGTTGACCCAGTACTTC
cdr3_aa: CASSSGGLGLTQYF

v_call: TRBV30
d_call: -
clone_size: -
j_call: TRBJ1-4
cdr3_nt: TGTGCCTGGAGTGTTACAGGATCAGGAGAAAAACTGTTTTTT
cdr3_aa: CAWSVTGSGEKLFF

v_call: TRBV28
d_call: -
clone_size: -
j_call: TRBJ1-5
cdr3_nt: TGTGCCAGCAGTGGATTGGGGGGTCAAAGCCAGCCCCAGCATTTT
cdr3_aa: CASSGLGGQSQPQHF

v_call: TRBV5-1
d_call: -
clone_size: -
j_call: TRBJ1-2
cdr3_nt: TGCGCCAGCACCCAACAGGGATCCTATGGCTACACCTTC
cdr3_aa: CASTQQGSYGYTF

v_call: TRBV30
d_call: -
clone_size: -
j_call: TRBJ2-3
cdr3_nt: TGTGCCTGGAGTAAACAGGGAGCAGATACGCAGTATTTT
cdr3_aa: CAWSKQGADTQYF

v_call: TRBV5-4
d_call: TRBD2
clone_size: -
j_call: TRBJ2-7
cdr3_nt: TGTGCCAGCAGCCGGACTAGCGGGGGGGCCCACGAGCAGTACTTC
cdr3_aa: CASSRTSGGAHEQYF

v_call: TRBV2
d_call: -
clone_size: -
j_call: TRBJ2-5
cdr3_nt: TGTGCCAGCAGTGAAAGGCCTAGCAAGAAAGAGACCCAGTACTTC
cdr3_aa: CASSERPSKKETQYF

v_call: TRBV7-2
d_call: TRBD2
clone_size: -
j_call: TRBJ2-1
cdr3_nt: TGTGCCAGCAGCTTACAAGTGCCTAGCGGGGGGACATCACATGAGCAGTTCTTC
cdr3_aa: CASSLQVPSGGTSHEQFF

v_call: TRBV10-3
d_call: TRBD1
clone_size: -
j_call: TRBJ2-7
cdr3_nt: TGTGCCATCCGGAACCTTGACAGGGGGGACGAGCAGTACTTC
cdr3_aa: CAIRNLDRGDEQYF

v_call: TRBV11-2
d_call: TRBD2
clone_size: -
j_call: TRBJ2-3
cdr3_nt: TGTGCCAGCAGCCCTGGGACTAGCGGGGCGAATACGCAGTATTTT
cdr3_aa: CASSPGTSGANTQYF

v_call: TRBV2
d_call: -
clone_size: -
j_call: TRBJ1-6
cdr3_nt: TGTGCCAGCAGTAAGCTAATACGAACAGGGAACAATTCACCCCTCCACTTT
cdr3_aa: CASSKLIRTGNNSPLHF

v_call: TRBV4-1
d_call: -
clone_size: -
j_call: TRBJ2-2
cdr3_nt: TGCGCCAGCAGCCATGGGGGCCCTGCGAACACCGGGGAGCTGTTTTTT
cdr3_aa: CASSHGGPANTGELFF